The 20 T cell receptor beta chains presented below share a single source sample, sequenced in a study of blood T cells in healthy people across ages. The authors ran a second PCR of about 7 to 11 cycles using a sample-barcoded 5' primer and a J-beta primer mix. TCRdb re-called the 5' RACE reads through MiXCR, storing one row per CDR3 protein. This sample has 630,000 or so distinct CDR3 sequences, with about 30% found just once. Material for sequencing was blood. All receptors come from an elderly woman in good health.

This clonotype was counted many times. The chain joins TRBV5-5 to TRBJ1-6; perhaps TRBD1 as D (6 bases). The CDR3 has 16 amino acids. V was clipped by 4 bases and J by 5 bases, with 16 bases between them. Germline assignment: CDR1 SGHKS and CDR2 YYEKEE (reference sequence). The CDR3 loop reads CASSQGTGRDNSPLHF. CDR3 sequence (DNA): TGTGCCAGCAGCCAGGGGACGGGGAGGGATAATTCACCCCTCCACTTT.

This clonotype was counted a few times. The rearrangement joins TRBV5-1 to TRBJ1-2; TRBD1 aligns across 9 bases. J was trimmed by 6 bases and V by 5 bases; bases with no gene match: 14. The CDR3 spans 16 residues. The germline gives CDR1 SGHRS, CDR2 YFSETQ. The CDR3 sequence: CASSFPNTGGADGYTF. CDR3 DNA sequence: TGCGCCAGCAGTTTTCCGAATACAGGGGGCGCGGATGGCTACACCTTC.

This clonotype was detected many times. This sequence joins TRBV6-6 and TRBJ2-7, with D unclear. Germline V gene sequence: CDR1 MNHNY, CDR2 SVGAGI (reference sequence). CDR3 length: 12 amino acids. Trimming stripped 2 bases from V and 6 bases from J, with 8 bases between. Written as DNA, the CDR3 is TGTGCCAGCAGTTACGCGTCCACCGAGCAGTACTTC. This encodes CASSYASTEQYF.

In this sample, this clonotype turned up many times. The CDR3: CATSDPPRAEQFF. CDR3 nucleotide sequence: TGTGCCACCAGTGATCCGCCGCGGGCCGAGCAGTTCTTC. The genes are TRBV24-1 and TRBJ2-1, with D possibly TRBD2 on 5 matching bases. The V end was cut by 3 bases, the J end by 10 bases, with 12 bases between. The CDR3 is 13 residues long. Germline V lookup: CDR1 KGHDR, CDR2 SFDVKD.

This clonotype was recorded many times. The CDR3 spells CASSQDQGAGDHNEQFF. Here the CDR3 DNA reads TGTGCCAGCAGCCAAGATCAGGGAGCGGGGGACCACAATGAGCAGTTCTTC. This chain links TRBV4-2 with TRBJ2-1, with 8 bases matching TRBD2. With 0 bases clipped from V and 5 bases from J, the junction kept 9 bases outside the gene matches. The CDR3 length is 17 residues. CDR1 and CDR2 from the germline V gene are LGHNA and YNFKEQ.

A note on this clonotype: A much larger clone lies a single base off, so this may be a read error. V and J are TRBV29-1 and TRBJ2-5, with D maybe TRBD1 (5 bases). Germline V lookup: CDR1 SQVTM, CDR2 ANQGSEA. The CDR3 length is 12 residues. The V end lost 5 bases, the J end lost 4 bases, and 11 bases lay between the germline ends. CDR3 nucleotide sequence: TGCAGCGTTTGGACAAGACGAGAGACCCAGTACTTC. Translating it yields CSVWTRRETQYF.

This clonotype has a handful of counts. An end of the junction does not agree with germline; a read error may underlie this. This chain connects TRBV7-8 to TRBJ2-5; 12 bases agree with TRBD2. Per germline, CDR1 SGHVS and CDR2 FQNEAQ. The CDR3 consists of 14 residues. The DNA for the CDR3 is TGTGCCGGCAGCTCTGGACTAGCGGGGTATGAGCAGTACTTC. This sequence encodes CAGSSGLAGYEQYF. The variable domain in full, with the rest retrieved from reference TRBV7-8 and TRBJ2-5, is GAGVSQSPRYKVAKRGQDVALRCDPISGHVSLFWYQQALGQGPEFLTYFQNEAQLDKSGLPSDRFFAERPEGSVSTLKIQRTQQEDSAVYLCAGSSGLAGYEQYFGPGTRLLVL.

A single count supports this clonotype. A much larger clone lies one base from this, so it may be a read error. This chain joins TRBV29-1 and TRBJ2-4; no clear D. Germline CDR1 is SQVTM and CDR2 is ANQGSEA. The CDR3 covers 12 residues. V gave up 5 bases and J gave up 13 bases, with 18 bases separating them. The CDR3 loop reads CSVRPVNSEQYF. The CDR3 region has the DNA TGCAGCGTTCGGCCAGTCAACAGTGAGCAGTACTTC.

This clonotype was counted a few times. A much larger clone sits a single nucleotide away, making a read error possible. The V gene is TRBV9, the J gene TRBJ2-7; D is unclear. The CDR3 runs to 15 residues. The V end was cut by 0 bases, the J end by 7 bases, with 17 bases between. Germline lookup yields CDR1 SGDLS and CDR2 YYNGEE. The CDR3 DNA is TGTGCCAGCAGCGTAGAAGGCGCCTTAAGCCCAGAGCAGTACTTC. The encoded protein is CASSVEGALSPEQYF.

Concerning this clonotype itself: The junction and the germline gene differ at one end; a read error may be behind it. V usage is TRBV7-2 and J usage is TRBJ2-3; the match to TRBD2 covers 7 bases. Germline assignment: CDR1 SGHTA and CDR2 FQGNSA. CDR3 length: 17 residues. Here the CDR3 reads CASSLSSSGASTDAQYF. The CDR3 coding sequence is TGTGCCAGCAGCCTTAGTTCAAGCGGGGCAAGCACAGATGCGCAGTATTTT.

This clonotype came up many times. This chain links TRBV5-5 with TRBJ2-3; TRBD2 aligns across 12 bases. Germline CDR1 is SGHKS and CDR2 is YYEKEE (reference sequence). The CDR3 consists of 16 residues. The J segment lost 5 bases and the V segment lost 5 bases, leaving 9 bases of the junction unmatched. Here the CDR3 DNA reads TGTGCCAGCAGTCCTATTACTAGCGGGGGGCGAGATACGCAGTATTTT. This gives the protein CASSPITSGGRDTQYF.

As concerns this clonotype: The final CDR3 position lacks the conserved phenylalanine or tryptophan, pointing to a likely read error. V and J are TRBV7-9 and TRBJ1-2, with a tentative D call TRBD1 (5 bases). Germline V gives CDR1 SEHNR, CDR2 FQNEAQ (reference sequence). The CDR3 is made up of 14 amino acids. The V end lost 3 bases, the J end lost 3 bases, and 11 bases lay between the germline ends. The CDR3 loop is CASSFNGGDYGYTC. In DNA form, the CDR3 reads TGTGCCAGCAGCTTTAACGGGGGGGACTATGGCTACACCTGC.

The J gene is TRBJ1-3, the V gene TRBV6-1, with 11 bases that match TRBD1. V gave up 4 bases and J gave up 4 bases; unmatched junction bases: 6. The CDR3 runs to 16 residues. Germline V CDR1 and CDR2: MNHNS, SASEGT. CDR3: CASSGGQGAFGNTIYF. In DNA, the CDR3 is TGTGCCAGCAGTGGAGGACAGGGGGCCTTCGGAAACACCATATATTTT.

This clonotype was detected ten times or more. The chain has TRBV7-8 and TRBJ1-5; D is perhaps TRBD1 (5 bases). Germline V gene data show CDR1 as SGHVS and CDR2 as FQNEAQ. The V gene lost 3 bases and the J gene lost 4 bases, with 22 bases spanning the gap. CDR3 size: 18 residues. The CDR3 DNA is TGTGCCAGCAGCTTGAGGGAAGACGGGGGGACGAATAATCAGCCCCAGCATTTT. As protein: CASSLREDGGTNNQPQHF.

With respect to this clonotype: At one end the junction does not follow the germline gene, possibly because of a read error. The J gene is TRBJ1-3, the V gene TRBV7-2, with D possibly matching TRBD1 (6 bases). The CDR3 extends over 14 amino acids. CDR1 SGHTA and CDR2 FQGNSA come from the germline V gene. The CDR3 loop reads CASSLWSGANTIDF. Written as DNA, the CDR3 is TGTGCCAGCAGCTTGTGGTCGGGGGCAAACACCATTGATTTT.

The chain uses TRBV5-1 and TRBJ2-1; D gene uncertain. V lost 3 bases to trimming and J lost 0 bases, with 13 bases between them. This CDR3 has 16 amino acids. Germline CDR1 is SGHRS and CDR2 is YFSETQ. The CDR3 here is CASSSAPQSSYNEQFF. The CDR3, as DNA: TGCGCCAGCAGCTCGGCTCCCCAGAGCTCCTACAATGAGCAGTTCTTC.

The V call is TRBV12-3 or TRBV12-4, the J call TRBJ2-1, with a possible D match to TRBD2 (7 bases). V was clipped by 5 bases and J by 3 bases, with 17 bases between them. CDR3 length equals 16 residues. In DNA form, the CDR3 reads TGTGCCAGCAGTGGGGGTTGGCGGGGGCTCTACAATGAGCAGTTCTTC. It yields the protein CASSGGWRGLYNEQFF.

The chain recombines TRBV10-3 with TRBJ2-5, with 10 bases aligning to TRBD1. CDR1 ENHRY and CDR2 SYGVKD come from the germline V gene. The CDR3 is 17 amino acids. The junction had 13 bases not matched to a gene; V was cut back by 6 bases and J by 3 bases. The CDR3 loop reads CAISNDRGRLREETQYF. The CDR3 DNA sequence: TGTGCCATCAGCAACGACAGGGGGCGACTTAGAGAAGAGACCCAGTACTTC.

As for this clonotype: Possible read error: a much larger clone is one base away. This rearrangement joins TRBV12-3 or TRBV12-4 to TRBJ2-3; D possibly corresponds to TRBD2 (6 bases). This CDR3 spans 14 amino acids. CDR3 loop: CASNLLAGGDTQYF. For the CDR3, the DNA is TGTGCCAGCAATTTACTAGCCGGGGGTGATACGCAGTATTTT.

Regarding this clonotype: Just one base apart from a much larger clone, this may be a read error. This chain links TRBV11-2 with TRBJ2-7; 9 bases are a match to TRBD2. The better agreement between TRBJ2-5 and the DNA end casts doubt on the J call. The germline CDR1 and CDR2 sequences are SGHAT and FQNNGV. The CDR3 contains 16 residues. CDR3 nucleotide sequence: TGTGCCAGCAGCTCAGCCGGACTAGCGCGGCGAGAGACCCAGTACTTC. Its translation is CASSSAGLARRETQYF.